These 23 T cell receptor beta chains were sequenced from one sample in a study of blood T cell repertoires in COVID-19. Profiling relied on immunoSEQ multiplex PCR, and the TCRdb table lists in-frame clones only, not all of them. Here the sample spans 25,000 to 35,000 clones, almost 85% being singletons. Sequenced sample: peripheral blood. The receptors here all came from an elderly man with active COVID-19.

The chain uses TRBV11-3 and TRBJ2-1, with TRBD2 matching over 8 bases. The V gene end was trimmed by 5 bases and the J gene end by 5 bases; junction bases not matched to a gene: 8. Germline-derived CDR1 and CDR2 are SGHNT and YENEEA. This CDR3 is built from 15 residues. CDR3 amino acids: CASSPPGTRNNEQFF. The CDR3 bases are TGTGCCAGCAGCCCACCCGGGACTAGGAACAATGAGCAGTTCTTC.

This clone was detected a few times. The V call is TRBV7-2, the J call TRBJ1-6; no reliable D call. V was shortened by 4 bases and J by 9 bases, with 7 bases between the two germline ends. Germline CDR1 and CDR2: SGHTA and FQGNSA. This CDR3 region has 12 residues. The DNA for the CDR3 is TGTGCCAGCAGCTCGCGCGCTTCACCCCTCCACTTT. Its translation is CASSSRASPLHF.

Here the CDR3 DNA reads TGTGCCAGTAGTCCTTCCGGGGGGCCGAACACTGAAGCTTTCTTT. This translates into CASSPSGGPNTEAFF. The gene calls are TRBV19 and TRBJ1-1; weak D call: TRBD1 (6 bases). Germline values: CDR1 LNHDA, CDR2 SQIVND (reference sequence). The CDR3 totals 15 residues. The V end lost 5 bases, the J end lost 1 base, and 14 bases lay between the germline ends.

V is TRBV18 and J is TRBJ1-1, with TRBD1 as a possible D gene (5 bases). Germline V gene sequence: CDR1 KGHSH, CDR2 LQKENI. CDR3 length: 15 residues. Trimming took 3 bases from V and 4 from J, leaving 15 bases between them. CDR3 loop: CASSPAQGGVTEAFF. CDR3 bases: TGTGCCAGCTCACCCGCTCAGGGCGGGGTCACTGAAGCTTTCTTT.

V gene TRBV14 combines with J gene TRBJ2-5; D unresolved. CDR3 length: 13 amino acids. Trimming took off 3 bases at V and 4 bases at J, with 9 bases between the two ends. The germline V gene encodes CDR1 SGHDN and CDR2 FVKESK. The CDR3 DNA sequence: TGTGCCAGCAGCCAGAGGTTTACAGAGACCCAGTACTTC. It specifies CASSQRFTETQYF.

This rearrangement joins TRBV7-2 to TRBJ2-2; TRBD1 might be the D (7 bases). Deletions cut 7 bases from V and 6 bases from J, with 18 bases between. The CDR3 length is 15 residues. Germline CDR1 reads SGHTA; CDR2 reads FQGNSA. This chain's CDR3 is CASIIGGGLAGELFF. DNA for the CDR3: TGTGCCAGCATAATAGGAGGGGGCCTCGCCGGGGAGCTGTTTTTT.

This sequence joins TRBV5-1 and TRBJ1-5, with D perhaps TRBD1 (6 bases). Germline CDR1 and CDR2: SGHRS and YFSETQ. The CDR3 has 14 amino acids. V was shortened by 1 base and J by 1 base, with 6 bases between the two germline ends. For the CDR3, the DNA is TGCGCCAGCAGCTTGACAGGGAGCAATCAGCCCCAGCATTTT. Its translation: CASSLTGSNQPQHF.

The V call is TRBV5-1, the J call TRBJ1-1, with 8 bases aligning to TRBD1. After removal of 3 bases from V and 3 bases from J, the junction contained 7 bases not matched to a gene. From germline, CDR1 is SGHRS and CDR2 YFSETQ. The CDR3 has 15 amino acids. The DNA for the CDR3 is TGCGCCAGCAGCTCGGAACAGGGGGTGCACACTGAAGCTTTCTTT. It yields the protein CASSSEQGVHTEAFF. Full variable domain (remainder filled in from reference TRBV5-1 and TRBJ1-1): KAGVTQTPRYLIKTRGQQVTLSCSPISGHRSVSWYQQTPGQGLQFLFEYFSETQRNKGNFPGRFSGRQFSNSRSEMNVSTLELGDSALYLCASSSEQGVHTEAFFGQGTRLTVV.

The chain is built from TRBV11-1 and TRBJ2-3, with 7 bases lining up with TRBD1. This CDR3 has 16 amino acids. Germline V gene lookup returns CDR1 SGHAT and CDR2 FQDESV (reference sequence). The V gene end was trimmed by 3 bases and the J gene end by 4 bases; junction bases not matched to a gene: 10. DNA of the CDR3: TGTGCCAGCAGCTTTCGTACCGGGACAGTTGCAGATACGCAGTATTTT. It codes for CASSFRTGTVADTQYF. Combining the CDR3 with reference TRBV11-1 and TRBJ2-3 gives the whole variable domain EAEVAQSPRYKITEKSQAVAFWCDPISGHATLYWYRQILGQGPELLVQFQDESVVDDSQLPKDRFSAERLKGVDSTLKIQPAELGDSAMYLCASSFRTGTVADTQYFGPGTRLTVL.

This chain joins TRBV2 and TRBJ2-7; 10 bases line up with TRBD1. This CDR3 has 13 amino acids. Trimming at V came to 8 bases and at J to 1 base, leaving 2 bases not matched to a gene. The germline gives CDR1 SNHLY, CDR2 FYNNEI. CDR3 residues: CASGQGGSYEQYF. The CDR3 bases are TGTGCCAGCGGACAGGGGGGTTCCTACGAGCAGTACTTC.

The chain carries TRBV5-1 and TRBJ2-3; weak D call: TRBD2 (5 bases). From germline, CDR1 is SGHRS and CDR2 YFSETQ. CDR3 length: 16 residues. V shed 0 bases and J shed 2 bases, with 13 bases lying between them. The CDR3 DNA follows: TGCGCCAGCAGCTTGGGGCGGCTGAGGGACACAGATACGCAGTATTTT. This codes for CASSLGRLRDTDTQYF.

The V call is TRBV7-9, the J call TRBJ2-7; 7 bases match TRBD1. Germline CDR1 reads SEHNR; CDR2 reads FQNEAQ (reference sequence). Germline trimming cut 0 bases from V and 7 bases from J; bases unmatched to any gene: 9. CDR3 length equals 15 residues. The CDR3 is CASSLAGGAAREQYF. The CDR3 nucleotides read TGTGCCAGCAGCTTAGCAGGGGGCGCTGCGAGGGAGCAGTACTTC.

CDR3 region: CASSKYGTRRPNEQFF. The CDR3 DNA reads as TGTGCCAGCAGTAAATACGGGACTAGGAGACCCAATGAGCAGTTCTTC. This chain uses TRBV2 with TRBJ2-1, with 8 bases that match TRBD2. The germline gives CDR1 SNHLY, CDR2 FYNNEI. V lost 5 bases to trimming and J lost 6 bases; unmatched junction nucleotides: 12. CDR3 length: 16 residues.

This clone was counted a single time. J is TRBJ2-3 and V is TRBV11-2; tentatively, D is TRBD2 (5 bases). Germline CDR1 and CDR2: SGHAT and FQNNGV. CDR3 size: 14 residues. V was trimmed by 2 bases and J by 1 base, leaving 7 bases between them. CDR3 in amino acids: CASSLLSGTDTQYF. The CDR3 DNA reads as TGTGCCAGCAGCTTACTTAGCGGCACAGATACGCAGTATTTT.

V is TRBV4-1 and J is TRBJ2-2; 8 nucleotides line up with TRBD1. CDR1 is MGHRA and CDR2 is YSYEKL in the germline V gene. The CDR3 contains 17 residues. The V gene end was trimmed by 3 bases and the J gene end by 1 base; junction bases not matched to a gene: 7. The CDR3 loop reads CASSHPAGQGNTGELFF. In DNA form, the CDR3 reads TGCGCCAGCAGCCACCCCGCCGGACAGGGGAACACCGGGGAGCTGTTTTTT.

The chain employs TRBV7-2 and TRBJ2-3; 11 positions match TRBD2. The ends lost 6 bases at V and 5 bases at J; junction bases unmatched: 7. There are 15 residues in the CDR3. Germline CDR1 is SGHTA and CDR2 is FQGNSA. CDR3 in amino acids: CASSGSGGARDTQYF. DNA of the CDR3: TGTGCCAGCAGTGGTAGCGGGGGGGCTCGAGATACGCAGTATTTT.

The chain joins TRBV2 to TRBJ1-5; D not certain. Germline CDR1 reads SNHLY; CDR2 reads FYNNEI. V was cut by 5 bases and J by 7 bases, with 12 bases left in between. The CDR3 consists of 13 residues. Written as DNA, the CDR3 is TGTGCCAGCAGTTTCCGGACGGGGCAGCCCCAGCATTTT. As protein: CASSFRTGQPQHF.

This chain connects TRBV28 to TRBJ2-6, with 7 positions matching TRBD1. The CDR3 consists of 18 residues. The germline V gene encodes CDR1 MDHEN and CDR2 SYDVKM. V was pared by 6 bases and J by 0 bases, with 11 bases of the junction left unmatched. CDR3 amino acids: CASRFVGQRPSGANVLTF. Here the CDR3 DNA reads TGTGCCAGCAGGTTCGTGGGACAGCGGCCCTCTGGGGCCAACGTCCTGACTTTC.

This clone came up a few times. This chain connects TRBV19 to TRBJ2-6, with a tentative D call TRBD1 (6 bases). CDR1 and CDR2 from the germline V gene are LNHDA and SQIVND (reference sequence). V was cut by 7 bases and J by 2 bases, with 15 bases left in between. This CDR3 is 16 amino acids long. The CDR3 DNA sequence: TGTGCCAGTACCTCACTAGACAGGCCTGGGGCCAACGTCCTGACTTTC. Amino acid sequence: CASTSLDRPGANVLTF.

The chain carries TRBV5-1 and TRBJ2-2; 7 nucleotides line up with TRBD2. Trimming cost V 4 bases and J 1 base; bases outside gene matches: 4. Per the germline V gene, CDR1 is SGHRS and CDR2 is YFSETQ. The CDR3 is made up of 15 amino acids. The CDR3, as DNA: TGCGCCAGCAGCGTCTTAGCGGGGAACACCGGGGAGCTGTTTTTT. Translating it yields CASSVLAGNTGELFF.

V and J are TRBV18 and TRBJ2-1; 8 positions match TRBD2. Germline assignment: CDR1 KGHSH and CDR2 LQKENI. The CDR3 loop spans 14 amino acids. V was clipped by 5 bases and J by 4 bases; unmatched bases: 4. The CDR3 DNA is TGTGCCAGCTCAGAGTCTAGCGGGTACAATGAGCAGTTCTTC. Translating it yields CASSESSGYNEQFF.

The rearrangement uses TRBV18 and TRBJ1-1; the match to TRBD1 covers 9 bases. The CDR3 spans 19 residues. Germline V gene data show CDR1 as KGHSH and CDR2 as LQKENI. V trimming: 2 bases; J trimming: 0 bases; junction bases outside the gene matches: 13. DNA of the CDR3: TGTGCCAGCTCACCAGCATTCGGGACAGGGCGTATCATGAACACTGAAGCTTTCTTT. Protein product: CASSPAFGTGRIMNTEAFF.

CDR3 loop: CASSRTEGGYTF. Here the CDR3 DNA reads TGTGCCAGCAGTAGGACAGAGGGCGGCTACACCTTC. This chain uses TRBV6-5 with TRBJ1-2; a weak D match, TRBD1 (6 bases). Germline V gene data show CDR1 as MNHEY and CDR2 as SVGAGI. This CDR3 has 12 amino acids. V gave up 5 bases and J gave up 8 bases, with 12 bases separating them.